This entry lists 15 T cell receptor beta chains sequenced from one sample in a study of cytomegalovirus exposure and HLA in healthy donors. The table came from immunoSEQ multiplex PCR; TCRdb's copy has only in-frame clones and leaves some out. This sample has over 90,000 clones, with approximately 95% found just once. Sequencing was done on a sample of PBMCs. These receptors were taken from a woman aged 18-29 years in good health and CMV-seronegative.

J is TRBJ2-7 and V is TRBV6-6; D might be TRBD1 (6 bases). CDR3 size: 15 residues. Germline V gene lookup returns CDR1 MNHNY and CDR2 SVGAGI (reference sequence). With 6 bases removed from V and 5 bases from J, the gap between germline ends came to 20 bases. For the CDR3, the DNA is TGTGCCAGCAGGGAGACGTACCAGGGGTTCCACGAGCAGTACTTC. Translated, it gives CASRETYQGFHEQYF.

J is TRBJ2-7 and V is TRBV5-1; 8 bases are shared with TRBD1. CDR1 SGHRS and CDR2 YFSETQ come from the germline V gene. The ends lost 1 base at V and 3 bases at J; junction bases unmatched: 3. The CDR3 sequence is 14 residues long. The CDR3, as DNA: TGCGCCAGCAGCTTGCCCGGACAGGGCTACGAGCAGTACTTC. This gives the protein CASSLPGQGYEQYF.

This sequence joins TRBV9 and TRBJ1-4, with 9 nucleotides matching TRBD1. The CDR3 is 15 residues long. After removal of 3 bases from V and 1 base from J, the junction contained 1 base not matched to a gene. Germline CDR1 SGDLS, CDR2 YYNGEE. CDR3 loop: CASSADRGTNEKLFF. CDR3 nucleotides: TGTGCCAGCAGCGCGGACAGGGGAACTAATGAAAAACTGTTTTTT. The full variable domain, completed using reference TRBV9 and TRBJ1-4, is DSGVTQTPKHLITATGQRVTLRCSPRSGDLSVYWYQQSLDQGLQFLIQYYNGEERAKGNILERFSAQQFPDLHSELNLSSLELGDSALYFCASSADRGTNEKLFFGSGTQLSVL.

This chain connects TRBV7-9 to TRBJ1-6; TRBD1 matches 7 bases. The CDR3 loop spans 15 amino acids. V was clipped by 1 base and J by 10 bases; unmatched bases: 7. The V gene's germline CDR1 is SEHNR and CDR2 FQNEAQ (reference sequence). DNA of the CDR3: TGTGCCAGCAGCTTAGGACAGGGAAGGGGCTCACCCCTCCACTTT. Translated: CASSLGQGRGSPLHF.

The chain carries TRBV7-2 and TRBJ1-3, with D hard to call. Germline values: CDR1 SGHTA, CDR2 FQGNSA. The CDR3 runs to 13 residues. V lost 1 base and J 9 bases, leaving 10 bases between the germline ends. The CDR3 here is CASSLVGLGTIYF. As DNA, the CDR3 is TGTGCCAGCAGCTTAGTTGGACTGGGCACCATATATTTT.

The rearrangement joins TRBV7-9 to TRBJ2-7; 10 bases match TRBD1. Germline assignment: CDR1 SEHNR and CDR2 FQNEAQ (reference sequence). This CDR3 comprises 14 residues. After removal of 4 bases from V and 6 bases from J, the junction contained 6 bases not matched to a gene. In nucleotides, the CDR3 is TGTGCCAGCAGCTCTAGACAGGGGGCGGGCGAGCAGTACTTC. It translates to CASSSRQGAGEQYF.

The chain joins TRBV7-3 to TRBJ1-2; unclear D gene. V lost 3 bases to trimming and J lost 0 bases, with 8 bases between them. The CDR3 covers 14 residues. Germline V gene data show CDR1 as SGHTA and CDR2 as FQGTGA. The CDR3 reads CASSLLGTNYGYTF. The CDR3 nucleotides read TGTGCCAGCAGCTTGCTCGGGACTAACTATGGCTACACCTTC.

This clone was seen once. CDR3 region: CASSRDQGQPEAFF. In DNA form, the CDR3 reads TGCGCCAGCAGCCGTGACCAGGGACAGCCCGAAGCTTTCTTT. V usage is TRBV4-1 and J usage is TRBJ1-1, with 7 positions matching TRBD1. The length of the CDR3 is 14 residues. Germline V CDR1 and CDR2: MGHRA, YSYEKL. The V and J ends lost 4 bases and 8 bases, in that order; junction bases with no gene match: 10.

V usage is TRBV7-9 and J usage is TRBJ2-1, with D perhaps TRBD1 (5 bases). The CDR3 spans 13 residues. Germline V gene data show CDR1 as SEHNR and CDR2 as FQNEAQ (reference sequence). Trimming pared 5 bases from V and 3 bases from J, leaving 8 bases between. The chain's CDR3 is CASSPDSYNEQFF. CDR3 nucleotide sequence: TGTGCCAGCAGCCCCGACAGCTACAATGAGCAGTTCTTC. The variable domain in full, completed from reference TRBV7-9 and TRBJ2-1, reads DTGVSQNPRHKITKRGQNVTFRCDPISEHNRLYWYRQTLGQGPEFLTYFQNEAQLEKSRLLSDRFSAERPKGSFSTLEIQRTEQGDSAMYLCASSPDSYNEQFFGPGTRLTVL.

The V call is TRBV14, the J call TRBJ1-2; TRBD1 matches at 8 bases. After removal of 0 bases from V and 4 bases from J, the junction contained 7 bases not matched to a gene. Looked up from germline, CDR1 is SGHDN and CDR2 is FVKESK. This CDR3 is built from 16 residues. CDR3 residues: CASSQDWAGGSYGYTF. CDR3 coding DNA: TGTGCCAGCAGCCAAGATTGGGCAGGGGGCAGCTATGGCTACACCTTC. The full variable domain, in which reference TRBV14 and TRBJ1-2 provide the parts outside the CDR3, is EAGVTQFPSHSVIEKGQTVTLRCDPISGHDNLYWYRRVMGKEIKFLLHFVKESKQDESGMPNNRFLAERTGGTYSTLKVQPAELEDSGVYFCASSQDWAGGSYGYTFGSGTRLTVV.

This chain uses TRBV6-5 with TRBJ2-5, with 8 nucleotides matching TRBD2. Germline CDR1 reads MNHEY; CDR2 reads SVGAGI. CDR3 length: 15 amino acids. The V and J ends lost 7 bases and 6 bases, in that order; junction bases with no gene match: 13. The DNA for the CDR3 is TGTGCCAGCACCCCCCTGGGAGGGACTAGGAAGACCCAGTACTTC. Translation gives CASTPLGGTRKTQYF.

The chain is built from TRBV5-1 and TRBJ1-5; D is perhaps TRBD1 (5 bases). The V gene lost 3 bases and the J gene lost 3 bases, with 13 bases spanning the gap. The CDR3 runs 15 residues. Germline CDR1 and CDR2: SGHRS and YFSETQ. The CDR3 DNA follows: TGCGCCAGCAGCTACACAGGCGATGTCAATCAGCCCCAGCATTTT. Protein: CASSYTGDVNQPQHF.

This chain connects TRBV5-1 to TRBJ1-3; 11 bases align to TRBD1. J lost 3 bases, V lost 0 bases, and 2 bases had no gene match. The CDR3 is 16 residues long. From germline, CDR1 is SGHRS and CDR2 YFSETQ. CDR3 DNA: TGCGCCAGCAGCTTGGGGACAGGGGGCTTTGGAAACACCATATATTTT. Translated, it gives CASSLGTGGFGNTIYF.

This clone was observed a single time. V gene TRBV29-1 combines with J gene TRBJ2-7; 10 nucleotides align to TRBD2. The CDR3 covers 14 residues. J gave up 3 bases and V 2 bases, and 4 bases lay outside the gene matches. The germline CDR1 and CDR2 sequences are SQVTM and ANQGSEA. CDR3 nucleotides: TGCAGCGTTGAATCGTCTAGCGGGAGCTACGAGCAGTACTTC. It is translated as CSVESSSGSYEQYF.

The rearrangement uses TRBV4-2 and TRBJ2-3; 14 nucleotides match TRBD2. Germline trimming cut 6 bases from V and 3 bases from J; bases unmatched to any gene: 14. The CDR3 consists of 19 residues. CDR1 is LGHNA, CDR2 YNFKEQ, per germline. CDR3 DNA: TGTGCCAGCAGGCCAAGCCCGGGACTAGCGGGAGTCGGGACAGATACGCAGTATTTT. This translates into CASRPSPGLAGVGTDTQYF.